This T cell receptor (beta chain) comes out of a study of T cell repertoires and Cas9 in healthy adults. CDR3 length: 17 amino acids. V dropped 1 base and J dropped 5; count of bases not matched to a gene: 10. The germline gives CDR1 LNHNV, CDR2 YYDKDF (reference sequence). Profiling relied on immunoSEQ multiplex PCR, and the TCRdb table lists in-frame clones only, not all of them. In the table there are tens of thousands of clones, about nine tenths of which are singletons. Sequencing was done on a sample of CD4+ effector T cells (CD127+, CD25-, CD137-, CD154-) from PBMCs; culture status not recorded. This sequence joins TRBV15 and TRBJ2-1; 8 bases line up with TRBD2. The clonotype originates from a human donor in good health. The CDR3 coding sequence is TGTGCCACCAGCAGAGGCCGAGGCGGGGGGAAAAACAATGAGCAGTTCTTC. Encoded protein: CATSRGRGGGKNNEQFF. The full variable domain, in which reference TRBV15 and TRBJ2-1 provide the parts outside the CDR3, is DAMVIQNPRYQVTQFGKPVTLSCSQTLNHNVMYWYQQKSSQAPKLLFHYYDKDFNNEADTPDNFQSRRPNTSFCFLDIRSPGLGDTAMYLCATSRGRGGGKNNEQFFGPGTRLTVL.